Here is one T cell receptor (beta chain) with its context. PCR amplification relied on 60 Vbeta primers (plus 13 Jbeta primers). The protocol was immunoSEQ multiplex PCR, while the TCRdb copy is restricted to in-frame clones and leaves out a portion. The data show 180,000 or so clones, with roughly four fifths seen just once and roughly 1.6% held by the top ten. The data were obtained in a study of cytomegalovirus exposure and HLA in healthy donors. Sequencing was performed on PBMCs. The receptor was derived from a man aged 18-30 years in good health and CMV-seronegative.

CDR3 sequence (DNA): TGTGCCAGTAACAGGGGAAACCAGCCCCAGCATTTT. Translating it yields CASNRGNQPQHF. The J gene is TRBJ1-5, the V gene TRBV19; 7 bases are shared with TRBD1. Trimming took 7 bases from V and 7 from J; bases not matched to a gene: 4. The CDR3 loop spans 12 amino acids. From germline, CDR1 is LNHDA and CDR2 SQIVND (reference sequence).